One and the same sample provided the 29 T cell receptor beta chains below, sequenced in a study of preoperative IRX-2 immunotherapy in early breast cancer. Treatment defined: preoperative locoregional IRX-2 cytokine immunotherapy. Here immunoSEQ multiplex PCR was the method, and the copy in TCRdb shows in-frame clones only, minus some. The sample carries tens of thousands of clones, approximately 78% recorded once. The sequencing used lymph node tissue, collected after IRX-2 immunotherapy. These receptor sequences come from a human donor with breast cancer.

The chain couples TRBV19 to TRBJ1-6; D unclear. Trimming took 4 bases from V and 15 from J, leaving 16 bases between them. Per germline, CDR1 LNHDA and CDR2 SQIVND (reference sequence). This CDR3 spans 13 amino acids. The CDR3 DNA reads TGTGCCAGTAGTACTCGAGGCTCCCATGGCCTCCACTTT. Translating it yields CASSTRGSHGLHF.

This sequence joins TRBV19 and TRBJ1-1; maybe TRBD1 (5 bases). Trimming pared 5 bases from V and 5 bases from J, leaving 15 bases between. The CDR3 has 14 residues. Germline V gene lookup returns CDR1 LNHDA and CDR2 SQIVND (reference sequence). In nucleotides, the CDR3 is TGTGCCAGTAGTGCACAGGCCCCAAAGACTGAAGCTTTCTTT. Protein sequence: CASSAQAPKTEAFF.

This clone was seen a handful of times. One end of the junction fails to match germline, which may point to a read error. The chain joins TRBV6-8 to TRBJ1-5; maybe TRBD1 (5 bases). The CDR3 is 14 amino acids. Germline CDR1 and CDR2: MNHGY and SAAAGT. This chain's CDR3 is CAISGGGGNQPQHF. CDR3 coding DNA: TGTGCCATCAGTGGTGGGGGGGGCAATCAGCCCCAGCATTTT.

The CDR3 reads CASSFGLRFVDEQYV. DNA for the CDR3: TGTGCCAGCAGCTTCGGGTTGAGGTTCGTCGACGAGCAGTACGTC. This sequence joins TRBV7-6 and TRBJ2-7; D not certain. The CDR3 is 15 amino acids. The ends were cut back, 3 bases at V and 5 bases at J, with 17 bases in the middle. Germline CDR1 is SGHVS and CDR2 is FNYEAQ.

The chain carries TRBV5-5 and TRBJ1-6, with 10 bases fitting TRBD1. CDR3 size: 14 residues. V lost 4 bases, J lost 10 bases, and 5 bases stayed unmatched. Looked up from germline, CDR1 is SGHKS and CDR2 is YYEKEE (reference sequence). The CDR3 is CASSRGQGGSPLHF. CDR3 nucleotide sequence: TGTGCCAGCAGCCGTGGACAGGGGGGCTCACCCCTCCACTTT.

DNA for the CDR3: TGCGCCAGCAGCTCCGGGACACCTGGAAACACCATATATTTT. It translates to CASSSGTPGNTIYF. The chain couples TRBV5-1 to TRBJ1-3, with D possibly matching TRBD1 (6 bases). The CDR3 consists of 14 residues. Trimming pared 3 bases from V and 2 bases from J, leaving 9 bases between. Germline loops: CDR1 SGHRS, CDR2 YFSETQ.

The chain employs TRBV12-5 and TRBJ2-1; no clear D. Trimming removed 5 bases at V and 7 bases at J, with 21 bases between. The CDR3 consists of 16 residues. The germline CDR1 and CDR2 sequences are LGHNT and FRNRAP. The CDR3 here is CASGPTLSALRNEQFF. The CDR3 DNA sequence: TGTGCTAGTGGTCCCACTCTTTCGGCCCTCAGGAATGAGCAGTTCTTC.

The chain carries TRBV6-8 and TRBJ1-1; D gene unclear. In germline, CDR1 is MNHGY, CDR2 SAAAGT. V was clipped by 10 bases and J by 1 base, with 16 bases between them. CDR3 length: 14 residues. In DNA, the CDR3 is TGTGCCACCTCGTGGAGGCGGGGGAACACTGAAGCTTTCTTT. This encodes CATSWRRGNTEAFF.

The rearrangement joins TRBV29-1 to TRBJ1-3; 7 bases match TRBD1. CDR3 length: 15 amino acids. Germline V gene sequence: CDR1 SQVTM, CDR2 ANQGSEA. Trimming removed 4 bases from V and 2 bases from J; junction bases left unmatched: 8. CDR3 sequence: CSVGQGSTAGNTIYF. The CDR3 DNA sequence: TGCAGCGTTGGACAGGGTTCTACGGCTGGAAACACCATATATTTT.

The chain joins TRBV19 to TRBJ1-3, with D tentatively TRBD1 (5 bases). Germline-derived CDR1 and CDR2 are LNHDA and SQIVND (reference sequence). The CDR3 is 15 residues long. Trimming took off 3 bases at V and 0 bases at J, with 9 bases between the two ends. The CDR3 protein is CASSIGDASGNTIYF. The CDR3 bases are TGTGCCAGTAGTATTGGGGACGCCTCTGGAAACACCATATATTTT.

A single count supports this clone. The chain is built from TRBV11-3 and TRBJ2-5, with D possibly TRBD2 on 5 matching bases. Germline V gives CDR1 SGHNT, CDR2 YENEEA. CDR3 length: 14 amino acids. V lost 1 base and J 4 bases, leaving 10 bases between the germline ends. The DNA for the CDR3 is TGTGCCAGCAGCTTAGGGGCGGGTAGAGAGACCCAGTACTTC. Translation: CASSLGAGRETQYF.

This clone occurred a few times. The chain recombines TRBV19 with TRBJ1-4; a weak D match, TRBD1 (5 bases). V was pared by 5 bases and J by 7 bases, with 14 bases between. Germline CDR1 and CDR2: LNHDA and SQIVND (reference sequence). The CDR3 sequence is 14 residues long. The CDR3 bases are TGTGCCAGTAGTCTACAGGACCGGGGTGAAAAACTGTTTTTT. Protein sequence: CASSLQDRGEKLFF.

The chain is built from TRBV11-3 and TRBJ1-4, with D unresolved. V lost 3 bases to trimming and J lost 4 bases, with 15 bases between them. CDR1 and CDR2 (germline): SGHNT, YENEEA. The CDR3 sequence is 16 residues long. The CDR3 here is CASSLISNNDNEKLFF. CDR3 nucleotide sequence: TGTGCCAGCAGCTTGATATCGAACAACGATAATGAAAAACTGTTTTTT.

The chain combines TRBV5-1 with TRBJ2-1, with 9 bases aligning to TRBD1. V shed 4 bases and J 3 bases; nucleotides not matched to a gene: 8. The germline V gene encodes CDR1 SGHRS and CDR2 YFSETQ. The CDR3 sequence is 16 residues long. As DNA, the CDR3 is TGCGCCAGCAGCCGAGGGGGACAGGGTATCTACAATGAGCAGTTCTTC. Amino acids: CASSRGGQGIYNEQFF. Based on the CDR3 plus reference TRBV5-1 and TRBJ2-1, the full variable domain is KAGVTQTPRYLIKTRGQQVTLSCSPISGHRSVSWYQQTPGQGLQFLFEYFSETQRNKGNFPGRFSGRQFSNSRSEMNVSTLELGDSALYLCASSRGGQGIYNEQFFGPGTRLTVL.

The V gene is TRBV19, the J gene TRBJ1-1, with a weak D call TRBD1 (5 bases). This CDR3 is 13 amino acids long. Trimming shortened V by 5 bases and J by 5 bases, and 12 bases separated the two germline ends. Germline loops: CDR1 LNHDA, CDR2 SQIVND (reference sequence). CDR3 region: CASSPGRGTEAFF. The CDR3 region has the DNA TGTGCCAGTAGTCCCGGAAGGGGTACTGAAGCTTTCTTT.

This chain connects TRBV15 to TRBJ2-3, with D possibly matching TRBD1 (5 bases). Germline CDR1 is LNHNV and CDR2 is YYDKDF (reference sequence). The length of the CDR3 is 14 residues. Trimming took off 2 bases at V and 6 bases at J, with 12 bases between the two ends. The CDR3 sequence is CATSRSRAGDTQYF. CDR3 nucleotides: TGTGCCACCAGCAGATCCAGGGCAGGGGATACGCAGTATTTT.

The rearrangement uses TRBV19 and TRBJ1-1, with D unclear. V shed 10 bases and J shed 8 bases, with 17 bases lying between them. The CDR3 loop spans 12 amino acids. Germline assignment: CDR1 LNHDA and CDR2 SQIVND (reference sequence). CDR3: CATKTNSAEAFF. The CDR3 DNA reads TGTGCCACGAAAACGAACAGTGCAGAAGCTTTCTTT.

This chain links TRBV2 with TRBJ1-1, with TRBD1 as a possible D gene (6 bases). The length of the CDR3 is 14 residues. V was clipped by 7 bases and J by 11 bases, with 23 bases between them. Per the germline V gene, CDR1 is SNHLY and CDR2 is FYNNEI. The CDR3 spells CASNGAGARAEAFF. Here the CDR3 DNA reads TGTGCCAGCAATGGAGCGGGGGCAAGAGCGGAGGCTTTCTTT.

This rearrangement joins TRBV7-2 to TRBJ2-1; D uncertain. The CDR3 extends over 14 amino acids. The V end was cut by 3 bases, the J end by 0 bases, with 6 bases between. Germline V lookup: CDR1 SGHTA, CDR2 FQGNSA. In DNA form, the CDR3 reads TGTGCCAGCAGCTTTACGGGCTCCTACAATGAGCAGTTCTTC. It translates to CASSFTGSYNEQFF.

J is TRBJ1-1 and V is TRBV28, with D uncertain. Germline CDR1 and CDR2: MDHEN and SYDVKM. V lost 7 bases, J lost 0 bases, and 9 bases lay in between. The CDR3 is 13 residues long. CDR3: CASIAGMNTEAFF. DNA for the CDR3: TGTGCCAGCATAGCAGGAATGAACACTGAAGCTTTCTTT.

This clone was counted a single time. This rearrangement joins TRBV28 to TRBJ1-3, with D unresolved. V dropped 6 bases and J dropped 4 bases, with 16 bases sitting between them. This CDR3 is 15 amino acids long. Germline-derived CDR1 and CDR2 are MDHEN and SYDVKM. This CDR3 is CASRLGGMAGNTIYF. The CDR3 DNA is TGTGCCAGCAGACTGGGAGGGATGGCAGGAAACACCATATATTTT.

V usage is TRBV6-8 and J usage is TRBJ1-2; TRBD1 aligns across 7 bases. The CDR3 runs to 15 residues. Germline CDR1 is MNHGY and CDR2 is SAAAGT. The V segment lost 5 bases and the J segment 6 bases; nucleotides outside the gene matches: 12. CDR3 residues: CASSTSTGNSHGYTF. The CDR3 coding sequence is TGTGCCAGCAGTACCTCGACAGGGAATTCTCATGGCTACACCTTC.

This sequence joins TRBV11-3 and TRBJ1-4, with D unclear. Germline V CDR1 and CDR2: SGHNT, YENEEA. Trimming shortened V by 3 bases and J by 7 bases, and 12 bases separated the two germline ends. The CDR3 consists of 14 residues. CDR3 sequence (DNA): TGTGCCAGCAGCTTGGAAGTATCGGTTGAAAAACTGTTTTTT. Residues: CASSLEVSVEKLFF.

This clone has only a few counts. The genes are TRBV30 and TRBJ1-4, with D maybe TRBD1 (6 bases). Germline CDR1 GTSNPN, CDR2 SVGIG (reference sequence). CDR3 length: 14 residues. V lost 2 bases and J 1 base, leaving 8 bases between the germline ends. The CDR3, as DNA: TGTGCCTGGAGTAAACAGGGAACTAATGAAAAACTGTTTTTT. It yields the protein CAWSKQGTNEKLFF.

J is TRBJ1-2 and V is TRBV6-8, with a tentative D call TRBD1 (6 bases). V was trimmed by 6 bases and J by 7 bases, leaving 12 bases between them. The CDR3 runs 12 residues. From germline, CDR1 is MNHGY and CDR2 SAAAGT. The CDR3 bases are TGTGCCAGCAGCCCGACAGGATTTGGCTACACCTTC. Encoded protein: CASSPTGFGYTF.

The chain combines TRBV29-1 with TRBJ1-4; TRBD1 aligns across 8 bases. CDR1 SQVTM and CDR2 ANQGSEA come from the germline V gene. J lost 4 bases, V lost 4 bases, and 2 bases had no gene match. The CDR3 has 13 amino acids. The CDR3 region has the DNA TGCAGCGTTGCCAGGGGGCTTAATGAAAAACTGTTTTTT. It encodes CSVARGLNEKLFF.

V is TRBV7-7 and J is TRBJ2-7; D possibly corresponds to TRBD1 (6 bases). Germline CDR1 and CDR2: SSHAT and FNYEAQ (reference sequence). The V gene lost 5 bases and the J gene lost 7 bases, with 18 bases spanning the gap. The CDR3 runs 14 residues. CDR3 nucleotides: TGTGCCAGCAGCATACTAGTGGGACATGAGGAGCAGTACTTC. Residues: CASSILVGHEEQYF.

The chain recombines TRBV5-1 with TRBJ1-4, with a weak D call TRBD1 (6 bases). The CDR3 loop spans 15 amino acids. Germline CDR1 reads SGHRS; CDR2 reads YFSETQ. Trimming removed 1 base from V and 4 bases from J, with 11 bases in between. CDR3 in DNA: TGCGCCAGCAGCTTGACAGGGCGAGGTAATGAAAAACTGTTTTTT. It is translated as CASSLTGRGNEKLFF.

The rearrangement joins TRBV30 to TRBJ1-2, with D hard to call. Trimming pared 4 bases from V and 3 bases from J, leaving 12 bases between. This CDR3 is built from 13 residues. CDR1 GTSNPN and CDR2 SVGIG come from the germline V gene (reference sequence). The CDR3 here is CAWTFGIDYGYTF. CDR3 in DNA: TGTGCCTGGACCTTTGGGATCGACTATGGCTACACCTTC.